This T cell receptor beta chain was retrieved from a study of regulatory T cells in long-lasting Graves disease. Overall study results and limits: Clonotypes that were public and shared totalled approximately 3,000 in persistent patients versus roughly 1,000 in new patients.

V was clipped by 5 bases and J by 7 bases; unmatched bases: 5. Germline V lookup: CDR1 MGHRA, CDR2 YSYEKL. The CDR3 runs to 14 residues. On this clonotype itself: What it binds is not known.

Documented time point: newly diagnosed GD, antithyroid drugs for less than 3 months. PBMCs provided the RNA from which the TCR library was made. In building TCR beta libraries, iRepertoire HTBI primers were used together with Arm-PCR of CDR3 regions. TCRdb re-called the multiplex PCR reads through MiXCR, storing one row per CDR3 protein. The data contain about 450,000 distinct CDR3 sequences, over 15% of them singletons. This same sample was also taken into another study, of T cells in Graves' hyperthyroidism and ophthalmopathy.

This TCR was sampled from a woman between 25 and 40 years old with Graves disease. The rearrangement links TRBV4-1 to TRBJ2-2; 9 bases are a match to TRBD2. The sample in question was peripheral blood mononuclear cells (PBMCs), obtained at new diagnosis, from a patient treated with antithyroid drugs. CDR3 DNA sequence: TGCGCCAGCAGCGGCGTGCGGGGGGGCGGGGAGCTGTTTTTT. Protein: CASSGVRGGGELFF.